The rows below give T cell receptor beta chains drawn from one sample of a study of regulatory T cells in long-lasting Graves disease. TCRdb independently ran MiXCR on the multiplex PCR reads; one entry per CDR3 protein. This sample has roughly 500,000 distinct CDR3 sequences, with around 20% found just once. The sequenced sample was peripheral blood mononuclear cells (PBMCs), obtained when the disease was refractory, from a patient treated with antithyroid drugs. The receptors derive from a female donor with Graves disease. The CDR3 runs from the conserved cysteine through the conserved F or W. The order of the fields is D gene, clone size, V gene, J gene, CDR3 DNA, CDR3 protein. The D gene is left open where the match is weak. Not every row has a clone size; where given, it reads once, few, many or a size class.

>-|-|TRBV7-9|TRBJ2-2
TGTGCCAGCAGCCCGCGGGGGCCGGACACCGGGGAGCTGTTTTTT
CASSPRGPDTGELFF
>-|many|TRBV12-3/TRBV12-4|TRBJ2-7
TGTGCCAGCAGTTTAGAGGGGACCGGGACCTCCTACGAGCAGTACTTC
CASSLEGTGTSYEQYF
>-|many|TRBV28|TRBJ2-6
TGTGCCAGCAGTTCCCCCGGAGGGTCCGTTTCTGGGGCCAACGTCCTGACTTTC
CASSSPGGSVSGANVLTF
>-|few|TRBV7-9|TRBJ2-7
TGTGCCAGCAGCCGCGGGTTGGGCACCTACGAGCAGTACTTC
CASSRGLGTYEQYF
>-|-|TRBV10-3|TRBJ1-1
TGTGCCATCAGTGAAGGGATCGGCGCTTTCTTT
CAISEGIGAFF
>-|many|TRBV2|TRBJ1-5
TGTGCCAGCAGTGACGCGGGGGGGAATAGCAATCAGCCCCAGCATTTT
CASSDAGGNSNQPQHF
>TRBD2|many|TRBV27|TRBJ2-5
TGTGCCAGCAGTCCCAGACTAGCGGGAGTAGAGACCCAGTACTTC
CASSPRLAGVETQYF
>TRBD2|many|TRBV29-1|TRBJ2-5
TGCAGCGTTGAAGAGGCTAGCGGGAAAGAAGAGACCCAGTACTTC
CSVEEASGKEETQYF
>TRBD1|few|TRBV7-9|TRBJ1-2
TGTGCCAGCAGCTCAGGACAGGTCGGACTCTATGGCTACACCTTC
CASSSGQVGLYGYTF
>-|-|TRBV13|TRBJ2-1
TGTGCCAGCAGCTTAGACAGGGATCTCCCCAATGAGCAGTTCTTC
CASSLDRDLPNEQFF
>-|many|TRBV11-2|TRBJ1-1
TGTGCCACCCAATGGGGAACGAACACTGAAGCTTTCTTT
CATQWGTNTEAFF
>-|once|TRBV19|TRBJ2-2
TGTGCCAGTAGTACAATCGGGGGACCTAACACCGGGGAGCTGTTTTTT
CASSTIGGPNTGELFF
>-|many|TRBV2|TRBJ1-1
TGTGCCAGCAAAAAAGGAGACCTGTGGACTGAAGCTTTCTTT
CASKKGDLWTEAFF
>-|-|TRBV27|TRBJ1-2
TGTGCCAGCAGTTTAGGGGCCAGCAATGGCTACACCTTC
CASSLGASNGYTF
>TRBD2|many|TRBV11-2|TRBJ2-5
TGTGCCAGCAGCTTAGAGGGCGGGAGGCAAGAGACCCAGTACTTC
CASSLEGGRQETQYF
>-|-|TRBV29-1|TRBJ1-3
TGCAGCGTTGAAAGCTCGATGAACACCATATATTTT
CSVESSMNTIYF
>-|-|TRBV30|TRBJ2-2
TGTGCCTGGAGCGGACTGTTGAACACCGGGGAGCTGTTTTTT
CAWSGLLNTGELFF
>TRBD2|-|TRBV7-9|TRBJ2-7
TGTGCCAGCAGCTTAGCGCGGGCTAGCGGTCCCCTCGAGCAGTACTTC
CASSLARASGPLEQYF
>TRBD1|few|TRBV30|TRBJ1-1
TGTGCCTGGCGGACAGGGGGTACGAAACCTGAACGGGCTTTCTTT
CAWRTGGTKPERAFF
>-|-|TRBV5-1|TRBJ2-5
TGCGCCAGCAGCTTGGTAGCGGCACAAGAGACCCAGTACTTC
CASSLVAAQETQYF
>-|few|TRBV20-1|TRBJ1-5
TGCAGTGCTAGGCCAAAACCAGAGTTAGCGGTTAGCAATCAGCCCCAGCATTTT
CSARPKPELAVSNQPQHF
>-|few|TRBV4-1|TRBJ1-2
TGCGCCAGCAGCCAAGAATTGGTAGATGACTATGGCTACACCTTC
CASSQELVDDYGYTF
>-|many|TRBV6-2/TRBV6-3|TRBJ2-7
TGTGCCAGCAGTTACTCGGAGGGCGAGCAGTACTTC
CASSYSEGEQYF
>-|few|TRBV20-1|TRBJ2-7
TGCAGTGGTTCGCCACAGGGCCTCTACGAGCAGTACTTC
CSGSPQGLYEQYF
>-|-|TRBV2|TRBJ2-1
TGTGCCAGCAAATTGGATTTATCCTACAATGAGCAGTTCTTC
CASKLDLSYNEQFF
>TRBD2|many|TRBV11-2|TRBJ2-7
TGTGCCAGCACGCAAATAGCGGGAGCCTACGAGCAGCACTTC
CASTQIAGAYEQHF
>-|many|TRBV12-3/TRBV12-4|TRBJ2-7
TGTGCCAGCACCAGGACAGCGAGCTCCTACGAGCAGTACTTC
CASTRTASSYEQYF
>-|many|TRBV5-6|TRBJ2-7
TGTGCCAGCAGCTCCGAGGGGATCCTGGGCTACGAGCAGTACTTC
CASSSEGILGYEQYF
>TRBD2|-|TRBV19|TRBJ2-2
TGTGCCAGTAGTATAGTTTCAGGGCCGGGGGGCACCGGGGAGCTGTTTTTT
CASSIVSGPGGTGELFF
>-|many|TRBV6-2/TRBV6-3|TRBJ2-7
TGTGCCAGCAGTTACTCGAGAGACGACGAGCAGTACTTC
CASSYSRDDEQYF
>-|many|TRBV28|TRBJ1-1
TGTGCCAGCAGTTTCGGTCGCAGGGGCCGGAACACTGAAGCTTTCTTT
CASSFGRRGRNTEAFF
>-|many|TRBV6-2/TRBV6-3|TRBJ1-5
TGTGCCAGCAGTTACGGAGGGAAGAATCAGCCCCAGCATTTT
CASSYGGKNQPQHF